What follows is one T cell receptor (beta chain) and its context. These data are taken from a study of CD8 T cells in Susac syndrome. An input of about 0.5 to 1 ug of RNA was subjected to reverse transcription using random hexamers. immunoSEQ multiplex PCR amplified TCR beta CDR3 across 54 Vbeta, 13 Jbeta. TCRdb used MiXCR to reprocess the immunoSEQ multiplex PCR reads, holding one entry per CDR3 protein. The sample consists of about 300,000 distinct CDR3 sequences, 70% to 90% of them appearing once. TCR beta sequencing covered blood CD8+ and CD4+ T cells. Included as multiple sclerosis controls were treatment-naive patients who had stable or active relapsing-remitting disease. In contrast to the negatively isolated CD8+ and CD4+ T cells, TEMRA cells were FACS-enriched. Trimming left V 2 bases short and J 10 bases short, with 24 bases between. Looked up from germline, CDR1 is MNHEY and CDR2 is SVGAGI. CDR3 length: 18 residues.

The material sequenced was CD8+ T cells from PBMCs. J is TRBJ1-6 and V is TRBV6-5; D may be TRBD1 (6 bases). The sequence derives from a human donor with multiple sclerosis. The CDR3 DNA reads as TGTGCCAGCAGTTACGTCGCCCCTAACCGGGACACAGGATCACCCCTCCACTTT. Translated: CASSYVAPNRDTGSPLHF.